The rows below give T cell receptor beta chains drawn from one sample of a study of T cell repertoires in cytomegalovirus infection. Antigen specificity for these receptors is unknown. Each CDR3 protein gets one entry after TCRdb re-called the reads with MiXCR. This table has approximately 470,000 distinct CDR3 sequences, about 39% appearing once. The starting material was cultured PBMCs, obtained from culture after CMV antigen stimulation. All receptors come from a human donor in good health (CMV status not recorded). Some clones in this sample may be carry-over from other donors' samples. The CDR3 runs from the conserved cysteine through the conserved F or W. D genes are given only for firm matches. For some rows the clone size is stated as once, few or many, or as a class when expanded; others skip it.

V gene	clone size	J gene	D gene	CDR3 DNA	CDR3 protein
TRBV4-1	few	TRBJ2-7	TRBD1	TGCGCCAGCAGCCAACCCGGGACAGGGAACTACGAGCAGTACTTC	CASSQPGTGNYEQYF
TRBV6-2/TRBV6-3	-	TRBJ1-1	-	TGTGCCAGCACTGATAAGGCGAACACTGAAGCTTTCTTT	CASTDKANTEAFF
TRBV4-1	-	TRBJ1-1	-	TGCGCCAGCAGTAACCCCTCGGGCGAAGCTTTCTTT	CASSNPSGEAFF
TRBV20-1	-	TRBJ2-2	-	TGCAGTGTCAGGGGGGGAAACACCGGGGAGCTGTTTTTT	CSVRGGNTGELFF
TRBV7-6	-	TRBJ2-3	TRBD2	TGTGCCAGCAGCTCGAGGGGACTAGCGCTCAGTGGCACAGATACGCAGTATTTT	CASSSRGLALSGTDTQYF
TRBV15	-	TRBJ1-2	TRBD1	TGTGCCACCAGCAGACTCGGATCGACCAGACAGGGTAGTGGCTACACCTTC	CATSRLGSTRQGSGYTF
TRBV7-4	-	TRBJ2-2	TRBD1	TGTGCCAGCAGCTCACAGGGGGCTTCCGGGGAGCTGTTTTTT	CASSSQGASGELFF
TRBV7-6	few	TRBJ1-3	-	TGTGCCAGCAGCCTACAGGGAGACACCATATATTTT	CASSLQGDTIYF
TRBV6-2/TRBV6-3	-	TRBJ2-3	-	TGTGCCAGCAGTTATAGGAGCACAGATACGCAGTATTTT	CASSYRSTDTQYF
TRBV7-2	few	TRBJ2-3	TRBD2	TGTGCCAGCAGCTTATGGGACTACCGGCAGTATTTT	CASSLWDYRQYF
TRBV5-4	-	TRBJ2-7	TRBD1	TGTGCCAGCAGCTCGCGGGACAGGGACTACGAGCAGTACTTC	CASSSRDRDYEQYF
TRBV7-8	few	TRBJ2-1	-	TGTGCCAGCAGCGGGCTAGAGGGTTCCAATGAGCAGTTCTTC	CASSGLEGSNEQFF
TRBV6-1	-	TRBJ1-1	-	TGTGCCAGCAATACCCGGGCCCAGTACACTGAAGCTTTCTTT	CASNTRAQYTEAFF
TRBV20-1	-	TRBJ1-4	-	TGCAGTGCTAGAGATCACAGCGAAAAACTGTTTTTT	CSARDHSEKLFF
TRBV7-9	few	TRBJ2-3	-	TGTGCCAGCAGGCGACCGGCAGATACGCAGTATTTT	CASRRPADTQYF
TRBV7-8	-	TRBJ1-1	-	TGTGCCAGCAGCCCAAGGCGGCTGATTCGTCCTCTAGACATGAACACTGAAGCTTTCTTT	CASSPRRLIRPLDMNTEAFF
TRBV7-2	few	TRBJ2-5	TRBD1	TGTGCCAGCAGAGAGGGGGCGCAGGGCCAAGAGACCCAGTACTTC	CASREGAQGQETQYF
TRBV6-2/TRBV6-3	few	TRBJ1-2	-	TGTGCCAGCAGTTGGAGGGATGGCTACACCTTC	CASSWRDGYTF
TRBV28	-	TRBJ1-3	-	TGTGCCAGCGATGACGCGCGCTCTGGAAACACCATATATTTT	CASDDARSGNTIYF
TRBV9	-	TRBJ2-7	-	TGTGCCAGCAGCGTATTGGAGGGCGAGCAGTACTTC	CASSVLEGEQYF
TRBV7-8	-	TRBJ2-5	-	TGTGCCAGCAGCAAAAAGTGGACTAATAAAGAGGCCCAGTACTTC	CASSKKWTNKEAQYF
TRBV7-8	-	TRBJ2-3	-	TGTGCCAGCAGCTCGGGCCGTGGAGATACGCAGTATTTT	CASSSGRGDTQYF
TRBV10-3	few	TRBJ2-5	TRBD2	TGTGCCATCAGTGAGTCCTTCGGGACTAGCGGGAGGCCGATTAAAGAGACCCAGTACTTC	CAISESFGTSGRPIKETQYF
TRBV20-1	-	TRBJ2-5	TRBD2	TGCAGTGCTAGAATGGCTAGCGGGGACCAAGAGACCCAGTACTTC	CSARMASGDQETQYF
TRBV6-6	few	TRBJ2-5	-	TGTGCCAGCGGCGGGGTTCAGGCTGCCGGGACCCAGTACTTC	CASGGVQAAGTQYF
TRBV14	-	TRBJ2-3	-	TGTGCCAGCAGCCAACGAACGGGGGTCACAGATACGCAGTATTTT	CASSQRTGVTDTQYF
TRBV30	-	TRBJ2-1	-	TGTGCCTGGATGGGGGCCAGCCCGGCGTACAATGAGCAGTTCTTC	CAWMGASPAYNEQFF
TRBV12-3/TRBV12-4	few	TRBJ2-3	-	TGTGCCAGCAGTTCCACCGGGACGGACACAGATACGCAGTATTTT	CASSSTGTDTDTQYF
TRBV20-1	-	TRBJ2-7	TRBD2	TGCAGTGCTCCGGGACTAGATAACTCCGAGCAGTACTTC	CSAPGLDNSEQYF
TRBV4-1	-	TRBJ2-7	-	TGCGCCAGCAGCCAAGATATAGCGGTCTACGAGCAGTACTTC	CASSQDIAVYEQYF
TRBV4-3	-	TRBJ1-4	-	TGCGCCAGCAGCTCTTTCTGGGGCCAGGGTGCAACTAATGAAAAACTGTTTTTT	CASSSFWGQGATNEKLFF
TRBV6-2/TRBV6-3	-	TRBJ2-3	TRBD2	TGTGCCAGCAGGGACCCCGCGACTAGCGGAGGCAGCACAGATACGCAGTATTTT	CASRDPATSGGSTDTQYF
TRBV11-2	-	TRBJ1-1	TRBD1	TGTGCCAGCAGCTTAGTGGGACAGGCTACTGAAGCTTTCTTT	CASSLVGQATEAFF
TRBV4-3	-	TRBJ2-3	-	TGCGCCAGCAGCCAAGACTATAGCACAGATACGCAGTATTTT	CASSQDYSTDTQYF
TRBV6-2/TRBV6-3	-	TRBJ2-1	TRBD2	TGTGCCAGCAGAACTATAGCGGGTAGCTCCTACAATGAGCAGTTCTTC	CASRTIAGSSYNEQFF
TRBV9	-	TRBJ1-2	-	TGTGCCAGCAGCGTAGCCATAACTAACTATGGCTACACCTTC	CASSVAITNYGYTF
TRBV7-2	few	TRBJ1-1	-	TGTGCCAGCAGCTTTTCCCTCACTGAAGCTTTCTTT	CASSFSLTEAFF
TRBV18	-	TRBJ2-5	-	TGTGCCAGCTCACCGAGCGGACGGGACAACCCCCAGTACTTC	CASSPSGRDNPQYF
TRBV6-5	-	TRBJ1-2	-	TGTGCCAGCAGTACTACAGCGATCTATGGCTACACCTTC	CASSTTAIYGYTF
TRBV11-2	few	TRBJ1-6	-	TGTGCCAGCAGCTTAGGTTCGAGTGCAGCCCCGACCCTCCACTTT	CASSLGSSAAPTLHF
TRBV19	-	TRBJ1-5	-	TGTGCCAGTAGTATGTGGGAGAGAGGGGAGCCCCAGCATTTT	CASSMWERGEPQHF
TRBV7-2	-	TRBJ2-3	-	TGTGCCAGCAGCTCCGGGCCTTACATTAGCACAGATACGCAGTATTTT	CASSSGPYISTDTQYF
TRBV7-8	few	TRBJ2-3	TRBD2	TGTGCCAGCAGCGAGGCGGCGAAGCGGGGAACAGATACGCAGTATTTT	CASSEAAKRGTDTQYF
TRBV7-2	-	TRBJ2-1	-	TGTGCCAGCGCTTGGTACAATGAGCAGTTCTTC	CASAWYNEQFF
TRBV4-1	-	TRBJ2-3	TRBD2	TGCGCCAGCAGCGGTTGGACTAGCGGAACAGATACGCAGTATTTT	CASSGWTSGTDTQYF
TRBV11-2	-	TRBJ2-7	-	TGTGCCAGCAGCTTAGAGGAGCACGAGCAGTACTTC	CASSLEEHEQYF